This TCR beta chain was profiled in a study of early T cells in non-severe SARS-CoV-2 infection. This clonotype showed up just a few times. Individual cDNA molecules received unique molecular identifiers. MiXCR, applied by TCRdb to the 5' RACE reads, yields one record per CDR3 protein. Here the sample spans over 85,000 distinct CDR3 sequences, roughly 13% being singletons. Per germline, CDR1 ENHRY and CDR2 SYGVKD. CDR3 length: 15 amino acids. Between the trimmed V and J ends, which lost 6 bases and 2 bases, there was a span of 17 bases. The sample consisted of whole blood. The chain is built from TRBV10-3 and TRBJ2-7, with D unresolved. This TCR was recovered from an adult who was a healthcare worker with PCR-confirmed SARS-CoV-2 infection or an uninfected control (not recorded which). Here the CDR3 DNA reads TGTGCCATCAGAGACGCAGCGCTCTCCCCCTACGAGCAGTACTTC. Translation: CAIRDAALSPYEQYF.